A single sample is the source of the 15 T cell receptor beta chains below, sequenced in a study of PD-1 blockade in classical Hodgkin lymphoma. The sample's time point: newly diagnosed, previously untreated cHL patient sample. After thawing, PBMCs were subjected to magnetic negative selection to isolate CD8+ T cells. TCRdb keeps only in-frame clones here, not all; method: immunoSEQ multiplex PCR. Of 14,000 to 15,000 clones detected, approximately 91% appear once; the ten largest clones hold approximately 5%. What was sequenced was CD8+ T cells from blood. These receptor sequences come from a human donor with classical Hodgkin lymphoma.

The rearrangement uses TRBV15 and TRBJ1-1, with a tentative D call TRBD1 (6 bases). The CDR3 has 16 amino acids. The germline V gene encodes CDR1 LNHNV and CDR2 YYDKDF (reference sequence). Trimming shortened V by 1 base and J by 1 base, and 13 bases separated the two germline ends. The CDR3 DNA sequence: TGTGCCACCAGCAGAGCCTGGGACATGGCGAACACTGAAGCTTTCTTT. Protein product: CATSRAWDMANTEAFF.

The genes are TRBV2 and TRBJ2-1; 8 bases are a match to TRBD1. In germline, CDR1 is SNHLY, CDR2 FYNNEI. V gave up 10 bases and J gave up 2 bases; unmatched junction bases: 16. This CDR3 is built from 17 residues. The CDR3 protein is CATLFTRQGRAYNEQFF. CDR3 sequence (DNA): TGTGCCACCTTATTTACCCGACAGGGGAGAGCCTACAATGAGCAGTTCTTC.

The chain is built from TRBV19 and TRBJ2-7, with 10 bases fitting TRBD2. CDR3 size: 14 residues. The trim removed 3 bases at V and 6 bases at J, leaving 5 bases unmatched. Germline lookup yields CDR1 LNHDA and CDR2 SQIVND (reference sequence). CDR3 in amino acids: CASSITSGRVEQYF. Here the CDR3 DNA reads TGTGCCAGTAGTATCACCAGCGGGAGGGTCGAGCAGTACTTC.

The chain carries TRBV19 and TRBJ1-1; D might be TRBD1 (6 bases). The CDR3 totals 16 residues. V was cut by 4 bases and J by 4 bases, with 19 bases left in between. Germline values: CDR1 LNHDA, CDR2 SQIVND (reference sequence). CDR3 sequence (DNA): TGTGCCAGTAGTACCTATGGGACACATGGGAGCACTGAAGCTTTCTTT. Translated: CASSTYGTHGSTEAFF.

This chain joins TRBV28 and TRBJ2-3; TRBD2 agrees at 7 bases. The CDR3 runs to 15 residues. Germline CDR1 MDHEN, CDR2 SYDVKM. J was trimmed by 6 bases and V by 3 bases; bases with no gene match: 9. CDR3 nucleotides: TGTGCCAGCAGTTTTGTGGGAGGGCCGGGGGATACGCAGTATTTT. Protein product: CASSFVGGPGDTQYF.

This chain joins TRBV15 and TRBJ2-5; 11 nucleotides line up with TRBD2. With 5 bases clipped from V and 1 base from J, the junction kept 24 bases outside the gene matches. The length of the CDR3 is 22 residues. Germline values: CDR1 LNHNV, CDR2 YYDKDF (reference sequence). The DNA for the CDR3 is TGTGCCACCAGCCGTCCTATTGGGGGGTATACGGAGGGACTAGCGGTCCAAGAGACCCAGTACTTC. It specifies CATSRPIGGYTEGLAVQETQYF.

This chain joins TRBV9 and TRBJ1-3; D might be TRBD1 (6 bases). Per the germline V gene, CDR1 is SGDLS and CDR2 is YYNGEE. The CDR3 contains 18 residues. Trimming removed 5 bases at V and 0 bases at J, with 21 bases between. The CDR3 nucleotides read TGTGCCAGCAGTTCTCCCGAGGGGGAAGGGAGCTCTGGAAACACCATATATTTT. The encoded protein is CASSSPEGEGSSGNTIYF.

The chain couples TRBV11-2 to TRBJ2-7; a weak D match, TRBD2 (6 bases). CDR3 size: 17 residues. V gave up 5 bases and J gave up 3 bases, with 23 bases separating them. Germline-derived CDR1 and CDR2 are SGHAT and FQNNGV. CDR3 sequence (DNA): TGTGCCAGCAGCCCAACGGCCCTCGCGGGAAAGAACTACGAGCAGTACTTC. Translation: CASSPTALAGKNYEQYF. The whole variable domain, remainder taken from reference TRBV11-2 and TRBJ2-7, is EAGVAQSPRYKIIEKRQSVAFWCNPISGHATLYWYQQILGQGPKLLIQFQNNGVVDDSQLPKDRFSAERLKGVDSTLKIQPAKLEDSAVYLCASSPTALAGKNYEQYFGPGTRLTVT.

V usage is TRBV9 and J usage is TRBJ2-1, with unresolved D. The CDR3 runs to 13 residues. The germline CDR1 and CDR2 sequences are SGDLS and YYNGEE. V lost 0 bases and J lost 13, with 14 bases in between. The CDR3 sequence: CASSVATYQPQFF. CDR3 coding DNA: TGTGCCAGCAGCGTAGCTACCTACCAACCCCAGTTCTTC.

The rearrangement links TRBV4-1 to TRBJ2-2; D gene unclear. Germline V gives CDR1 MGHRA, CDR2 YSYEKL. V was shortened by 1 base and J by 4 bases, with 1 base between the two germline ends. The CDR3 is 12 residues long. Here the CDR3 reads CASSQGTGELFF. DNA for the CDR3: TGCGCCAGCAGCCAAGGCACCGGGGAGCTGTTTTTT.

The rearrangement links TRBV29-1 to TRBJ1-2; 10 bases map to TRBD1. The CDR3 is 15 residues long. Germline trimming cut 3 bases from V and 0 bases from J; bases unmatched to any gene: 4. The germline gives CDR1 SQVTM, CDR2 ANQGSEA. The CDR3 DNA follows: TGCAGCGTTGACCCCGGGACAGGGGCTAACTATGGCTACACCTTC. The encoded protein is CSVDPGTGANYGYTF. Drawing the rest from reference TRBV29-1 and TRBJ1-2, the complete variable domain is SAVISQKPSRDICQRGTSLTIQCQVDSQVTMMFWYRQQPGQSLTLIATANQGSEATYESGFVIDKFPISRPNLTFSTLTVSNMSPEDSSIYLCSVDPGTGANYGYTFGSGTRLTVV.

The chain carries TRBV7-6 and TRBJ2-5; no reliable D call. The J call is uncertain, as TRBJ2-7 better fits the DNA end. CDR1 and CDR2 from the germline V gene are SGHVS and FNYEAQ. CDR3 length: 14 amino acids. The CDR3 sequence: CASSLVWQADEQYF. The CDR3 bases are TGTGCCAGCAGCTTAGTCTGGCAGGCCGACGAGCAGTACTTC.

The sample holds one count of this clone. In DNA, the CDR3 is TGTGCCAGCAGCGTAGTTGAAGATACGCAGTATTTT. This encodes CASSVVEDTQYF. The chain couples TRBV9 to TRBJ2-3; no reliable D call. Trimming pared 0 bases from V and 5 bases from J, leaving 4 bases between. Germline-derived CDR1 and CDR2 are SGDLS and YYNGEE. The CDR3 is 12 residues long.

This chain connects TRBV20-1 to TRBJ1-1, with 7 positions matching TRBD1. V shed 6 bases, J shed 6 bases, and the junction held 4 bases outside the gene matches. CDR1 and CDR2 from the germline V gene are DFQATT and SNEGSKA (reference sequence). The CDR3 consists of 11 residues. This CDR3 reads CSAMTGPEAFF. For the CDR3, the DNA is TGCAGTGCAATGACAGGGCCTGAAGCTTTCTTT.

The rearrangement joins TRBV11-2 to TRBJ1-1; 10 bases are shared with TRBD1. The CDR3 is made up of 15 amino acids. Trimming at V came to 5 bases and at J to 6 bases, leaving 9 bases not matched to a gene. Germline V CDR1 and CDR2: SGHAT, FQNNGV. Here the CDR3 DNA reads TGTGCCAGCAGCGTCCCGGGACAGGGGCGCCCTGAAGCTTTCTTT. It codes for CASSVPGQGRPEAFF.